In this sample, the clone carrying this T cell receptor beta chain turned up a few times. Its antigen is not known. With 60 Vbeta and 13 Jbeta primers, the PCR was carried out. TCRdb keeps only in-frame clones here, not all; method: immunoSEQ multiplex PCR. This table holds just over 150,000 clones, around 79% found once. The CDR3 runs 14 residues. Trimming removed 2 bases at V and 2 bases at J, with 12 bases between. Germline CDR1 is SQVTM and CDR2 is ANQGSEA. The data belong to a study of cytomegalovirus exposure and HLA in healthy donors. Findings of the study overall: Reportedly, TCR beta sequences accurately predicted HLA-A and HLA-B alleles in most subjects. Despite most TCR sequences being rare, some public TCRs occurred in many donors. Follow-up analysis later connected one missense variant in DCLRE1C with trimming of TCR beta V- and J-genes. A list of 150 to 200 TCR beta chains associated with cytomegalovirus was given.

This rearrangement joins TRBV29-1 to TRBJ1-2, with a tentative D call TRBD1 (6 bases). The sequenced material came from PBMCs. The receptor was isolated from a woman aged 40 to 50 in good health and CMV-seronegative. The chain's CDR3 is CSVERGTNNYGYTF. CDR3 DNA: TGCAGCGTTGAAAGAGGGACAAACAACTATGGCTACACCTTC.